What follows describes a single TCR beta chain. What it recognizes is unknown. This entry belongs to a study of cytomegalovirus exposure and HLA in healthy donors. The study's findings and limits: Within the data, a cluster of highly shared sequence variants was likely a sequencing artifact. Both high specificity and high sensitivity reportedly marked the classifier's diagnosis of cytomegalovirus status.

CDR1 and CDR2 (germline): SGHNT, YYREEE (reference sequence). The CDR3 has 15 residues. Between the trimmed V and J ends, which lost 4 bases and 7 bases, there was a span of 20 bases. The PCR had 60 Vbeta and 13 Jbeta primers. Assay: immunoSEQ multiplex PCR; the TCRdb copy retains only in-frame clones and omits some. The sample records 200,000 to 250,000 clones, approximately 78% being singletons. The sequenced sample consisted of PBMCs. The chain carries TRBV5-4 and TRBJ1-1; a possible D gene is TRBD1 (6 bases). The sequence derives from a boy between 5 and 17 years old in good health and CMV-seronegative. This CDR3 is CASSERSQGHCEAFF. The CDR3 DNA reads TGTGCCAGCAGCGAACGGAGCCAGGGGCACTGTGAAGCTTTCTTT.